Detailed here is one T cell receptor (beta chain). What it binds is unknown. This sample is drawn from a study of cytomegalovirus exposure and HLA in healthy donors. The PCR had 60 Vbeta and 13 Jbeta primers. The data were produced by immunoSEQ multiplex PCR, yet TCRdb's version contains in-frame clones alone and is incomplete. The table records about 160,000 clones, approximately 75% of them present only once. Trimming took 11 bases from V and 6 from J, leaving 10 bases between them. CDR3 length: 10 amino acids. The germline V gene encodes CDR1 MNHNY and CDR2 SVGAGI (reference sequence). Broader study findings: The CMV antigen specificity of a few CMV-associated chains was confirmed through in vitro analysis. Presence/absence analyses assumed roughly uniform sequencing depth across donors.

The chain joins TRBV6-6 to TRBJ1-1, with D perhaps TRBD1 (5 bases). The sequenced sample was PBMCs. The sequence came from a man aged 45-65 years in good health and CMV-seropositive. In nucleotides, the CDR3 is TGTGCCGGCGGGGACGCTGAAGCTTTCTTT. It specifies CAGGDAEAFF.